This T cell receptor (beta chain) was sequenced for a study of response to subunit inactivated influenza vaccine (dated 2018 in TCRdb). For the study in its entirety: Deep quantitative profiling of the T cell receptor repertoire was used in the study to follow responses to a trivalent subunit inactivated influenza vaccine.

Libraries were built with RT-PCR. Sequencing used an Illumina HiSeq 2500. Using fastp trimming at Q25 and MiXCR clonotype assembly, TCRdb reanalyzed the public sequencing data and kept in-frame beta chains. Here each entry gathers all rows of one CDR3 protein and keeps the most common genes and DNA. Recorded for this sample are 500,000 to 600,000 distinct CDR3 sequences; about 11% of them occurred a single time. The ten largest clones take up approximately 10% of the sample. What the work shows at the level of the full study, not this receptor alone: It was suggested by the authors that each seasonal influenza vaccination may recruit only a limited number of new T cells.

This clonotype was counted a few times. Its antigen target is currently unknown. The input lacks base qualities; no much larger clone sits a single base away. These same records also appear under a second study, on T cells expressing NK-cell markers. Per that second paper: TCR beta cDNA libraries were made by 5'RACE template switching that added a universal primer site and unique molecular identifiers. Seven or eight donors provided sorted CD3+CD56+NKG2C+, CD3+CD56+NKG2C- and CD3+CD56-NKG2C+ T-cell subsets, whose TCR beta-chain repertoires were profiled. Among the eight sequenced donors, seven were HCMV-seropositive and one was HCMV-seronegative. To restrict sorting to alphabetaTCR-expressing T cells, an anti-gammadeltaTCR antibody was added in several experiments. In five to seven donors, the dominant CD3+CD56+NKG2C+ clonotypes were among the top 10 CD8+ clonotypes and accounted for about 1.0-7.5% of CD8+ T cells. Those dominant clonotypes were again the most abundant among CD3+CD56-NKG2C+ cells in a few donors, at about 25-65%. Whether the expanded NKG2C-expressing T cell clones were specific for HCMV antigens remained unclear. The study sequenced eight donors, all healthy volunteers chosen at random: three men and five women. A commercial ELISA kit detecting HCMV-specific IgG in serum was used to determine HCMV serostatus. Peripheral blood mononuclear cells were isolated from blood by Ficoll density gradient centrifugation. For six donors, bulk peripheral blood T-cell repertoires were additionally sequenced from unsorted PBMC. Priming for cDNA synthesis came from the TCR beta constant segment, and two successive PCR amplification steps followed. Libraries were sequenced as 2 x 150 bp reads on Illumina HiSeq 2000/2500, MiSeq or NextSeq. MIGEC handled demultiplexing of the reads and grouping by UMI, while MiTCR was used to assemble and quantify clonotypes. Only TCR cDNA sequences supported by at least two reads were kept to exclude erroneous sequences. The tcR package was used for downstream repertoire analysis, with clonotypes matched between fractions based on CDR3 nucleotide sequence plus V segment. VDJmatch was used to annotate antigen specificity against VDJdb, with one amino acid substitution allowed in CDR3.

The material was PBMCs from blood, obtained on the day of vaccination. The clonotype originates from a man aged 50 to 60 who received an inactivated influenza vaccine. Donor details come from another sample of the same person, matched by shared clones.

At the DNA level, the sequence is TGCGGCGGGAGTTTGGAGACCCAGTACTTC. This yields the protein CGGSLETQYF. In this chain, TRBV29-1 is recombined with TRBJ2-5; the central 7 bases match TRBD2. The CDR3 starts with the cysteine, ends with the phenylalanine, and has 10 residues. The read is trimmed to its CDR3 DNA, 30 bases read in frame from base 1. CDR1 and CDR2 were assigned from the germline V gene as SQVTM and ANQGSEA.